This T cell receptor beta chain was profiled in a study of blood T cell repertoires in COVID-19 (dated by TCRdb to between 2020 and 2021). Study-wide context: The collaborator samples originated in the United States, Italy and Spain and spanned the acute and convalescent phases of COVID-19. Samples were obtained from the ongoing ImmuneRACE study (first 160 participants) and from some 1,200 subjects provided by 6 global collaborators. Deeply sampled blood TCRbeta repertoires from subjects exposed to, actively infected with, or recovered from COVID-19 were included in the dataset. Where available, HLA class I and class II types were obtained from metadata supplied by the sample provider rather than from assay-based typing. Sample metadata almost always included a de-identified subject ID, COVID-19 status, age in years and sex. The repertoires were released in a freely available public database meant as a resource for research on the immune response to SARS-CoV-2. The material from the prospective study consisted of cDNA or gDNA derived from T cells, B-cell-depleted T cells, or PBMCs.

This clone has just one count. Which antigen it targets is not known. No much larger clone is present one base from it, and per-base qualities are unavailable. Other DNA variants within this sample encode the same CDR3. TCRbeta CDR3 regions were amplified from genomic DNA using the immunoSEQ Assay, a bias-controlled multiplex PCR. As for how the authors treated the data: The number of nucleated cells in each sample was estimated by amplification of reference gene primers within the assay. Sequence reads were collapsed and filtered to measure the absolute abundance of every unique TCRbeta CDR3 rearrangement. For each sample, productive Simpson clonality was calculated as the square root of Simpson's diversity index over productive rearrangements. As stored in TCRdb, this immuneACCESS dataset retains in-frame rearrangements with V and J assigned. A fraction of the clones does not appear; measured against another copy, unresolved V genes explain less than half of the discrepancy, and the remainder lacks a known reason. That table is the source of V, J and clone size, and D and trimming were worked out from the DNA. The sample table records approximately 90,000 clones; 75% to 90% of these occur just once. 0.95% to 1.5% of the sample belongs to the ten largest clones.

The collaborating institutions used their own protocols to collect whole blood in K2EDTA tubes. Collaborator samples were shipped for TCRbeta analysis as frozen whole blood, isolated PBMCs, or DNA extracted from either sample type. What the authors observed across the whole study: Clinical and demographic metadata were provided uncurated, with the amount varying by source and participant.

The clonotype originates from an elderly man with active or convalescent COVID-19. Source material: peripheral blood.

The sequenced DNA: TGTGCCAGTAGTATGGGGACAGGGCACTATGGCTACACCTTC. Its protein reads: CASSMGTGHYGYTF. The sequence is built from TRBV19 and TRBJ1-2; 9 nucleotides in the junction match TRBD1. The germline V gene (reference sequence) specifies LNHDA as CDR1 and SQIVND as CDR2. Ends trimmed: V by 3 bases, J by 3 bases; bases unmatched to a gene: 2. The CDR3 sequence holds 14 residues, the cysteine and phenylalanine included. Only CDR3 DNA remains: 42 bases, in frame from the first base.